Listed below are T cell receptor beta chains from one sample, sequenced in a study of blood T cell repertoires in COVID-19. Some clones are missing from TCRdb's copy, which holds only in-frame ones; the method was immunoSEQ multiplex PCR. This table holds tens of thousands of clones, 70% to 85% found once. The source material was peripheral blood. Source of these receptors: a woman between 50 and 59 years old with acute or convalescent COVID-19. The CDR3 runs from the conserved cysteine through the conserved F or W. A D gene is named only where the DNA matches it firmly. Clone sizes are given selectively: once, few, many, or a class where the clone is expanded.

>-|TRBV2|TRBJ2-3|-
TGTGCCAGCAGTGAACGGACGTCTGGAGGTACGCAGTATTTT
CASSERTSGGTQYF
>-|TRBV5-1|TRBJ2-2|-
TGCGCCAGCAGCTCGGGGACTTGGGGCACCGGGGAGCTGTTTTTT
CASSSGTWGTGELFF
>once|TRBV2|TRBJ2-7|TRBD2
TGTGCCAGCAGTCTAGCGGTGAGCTCCTACGAGCAGTACTTC
CASSLAVSSYEQYF
>-|TRBV28|TRBJ2-7|TRBD1
TGTGCCAGCAGCCCCGGACAGGGTAACTACGAGCAGTACTTC
CASSPGQGNYEQYF
>-|TRBV5-4|TRBJ2-7|-
TGTGCCAGCAGCTTGACAGGGACCGAGCAGTACTTC
CASSLTGTEQYF
>-|TRBV2|TRBJ2-2|-
TGTGCCAGCAGTGAGGCGGGGCGGACCGGGGAGCTGTTTTTT
CASSEAGRTGELFF
>-|TRBV9|TRBJ2-1|TRBD2
TGTGCCAGCAGCGTAGATTGGACTAGCGGGAGCAAACGGCAGTTCTTC
CASSVDWTSGSKRQFF
>few|TRBV2|TRBJ1-2|-
TGTGCCAGCAGCTTAAGACAGGAGCGGGGCTACACCTTC
CASSLRQERGYTF
>-|TRBV28|TRBJ2-1|TRBD2
TGTGCCAGCACTGGGACTAGCGGGACCTACAATGAGCAGTTCTTC
CASTGTSGTYNEQFF
>-|TRBV6-2/TRBV6-3|TRBJ1-2|-
TGTGCCAGCAGTTCACTCCCGGGAGGCAATTATGGCTACACCTTC
CASSSLPGGNYGYTF
>-|TRBV21-1|TRBJ1-6|-
TGTGCCAGCAGCAACCCGGGACAGGTGTCGAGCTCCTATAATTCACCCCTCCACTTT
CASSNPGQVSSSYNSPLHF
>once|TRBV2|TRBJ1-3|-
TGTGCCAGCAGTACCCTGCGGGGAATTGGCTCTGGAAACACCATATATTTT
CASSTLRGIGSGNTIYF
>-|TRBV27|TRBJ1-1|-
TGTGCCAGCAGTTACAACAGGGTGAACACTGAAGCTTTCTTT
CASSYNRVNTEAFF
>-|TRBV27|TRBJ2-7|-
TGTGCCAGCACATCTAACTCCTACGAGCAGTACTTC
CASTSNSYEQYF
>-|TRBV5-1|TRBJ1-1|TRBD1
TGCGCCAGCAGCCCCCGCCCGTCCCAGGGGGAATCCGAAGCTTTCTTT
CASSPRPSQGESEAFF
>many|TRBV7-2|TRBJ2-2|TRBD2
TGTGCCAGCAGCTTAGATCCACTAGCGGGGGGCGCCGGGGAGCTGTTTTTT
CASSLDPLAGGAGELFF
>-|TRBV7-2|TRBJ1-1|TRBD1
TGTGCCAGCAGCAGTGGGAACAGGGGGCTTGGTGAAGCTTTCTTT
CASSSGNRGLGEAFF
>-|TRBV6-5|TRBJ1-1|-
TGTGCCAGCACCCGATCCTGGGGACAACGAGAAGCTTTCTTT
CASTRSWGQREAFF
>-|TRBV5-1|TRBJ2-1|-
TGCGCCAGCAGCTTGTCAAGGGAGCCCTACAATGAGCAGTTCTTC
CASSLSREPYNEQFF
>-|TRBV7-2|TRBJ1-2|-
TGTGCCAGCGTAGCTGCAGCTAACTATGGCTACACCTTC
CASVAAANYGYTF
>-|TRBV28|TRBJ2-7|TRBD2
TGTGCCAGCAGCCCACCTGAACTAGCGCATTACGAGCAGTACTTC
CASSPPELAHYEQYF
>-|TRBV29-1|TRBJ2-5|TRBD2
TGCAGCGTTGACGGACTAGCGGGACAAGAGACCCAGTACTTC
CSVDGLAGQETQYF
>-|TRBV27|TRBJ2-7|-
TGTGCCAGCAGAGGACAGAGTAGCTCCTACGAGCAGTACTTC
CASRGQSSSYEQYF
>-|TRBV25-1|TRBJ2-7|-
TGTGCCAGCAGTGAGAGCACAGGTGTGGAGCAGTACTTC
CASSESTGVEQYF
>-|TRBV4-2|TRBJ1-3|TRBD1
TGTGCCAGCAGCCAGGACAGGGCGGACTCTGGAAACACCATATATTTT
CASSQDRADSGNTIYF
>once|TRBV10-3|TRBJ2-5|-
TGTGCCATCAGTGTGTCTGGGGCTGGTACCGAGGAGACCCAGTACTTC
CAISVSGAGTEETQYF
>few|TRBV18|TRBJ1-2|-
TGTGCCAGCTCACCGCTGGGGGGAAGGGATGGCTACACCTTC
CASSPLGGRDGYTF
>-|TRBV6-5|TRBJ1-1|-
TGTGCCAGCAATACGGGGGGCGTTCCGACTGAAGCTTTCTTT
CASNTGGVPTEAFF
>few|TRBV16|TRBJ2-7|-
TGTGCCAGCAGCCAAGCTGTCCCCGGGGTACTTTTCTACGAGCAGTACTTC
CASSQAVPGVLFYEQYF
>-|TRBV7-2|TRBJ2-7|TRBD2
TGTGCCAGCAGCTTACAACTAGCGGGGAACTACGAGCAGTACTTC
CASSLQLAGNYEQYF
>-|TRBV7-6|TRBJ1-6|TRBD1
TGTGCCAGCAGCTTAGTCGGACAGGGTTTGCCTTCACCCCTCCACTTT
CASSLVGQGLPSPLHF
>-|TRBV2|TRBJ2-5|TRBD2
TGTGCCAGCAGTGAACCCCTAGCGGGAGAGACCCAGTACTTC
CASSEPLAGETQYF
>-|TRBV6-5|TRBJ2-3|-
TGTGCCAGCCTCGGACTAAACACAGATACGCAGTATTTT
CASLGLNTDTQYF
>few|TRBV9|TRBJ1-2|TRBD1
TGTGCCAGCAGCGCTTTACAGGGGGCTGATGGCTACACCTTC
CASSALQGADGYTF
>-|TRBV10-3|TRBJ1-2|-
TGTGCCATCAGTGAGTTTCAGGGGACTAACTATGGCTACACCTTC
CAISEFQGTNYGYTF
>-|TRBV28|TRBJ1-5|-
TGTGCCAGCACCCAAGGGGCCCAGATCGGTCAGCCCCAGCATTTT
CASTQGAQIGQPQHF
>few|TRBV4-3|TRBJ1-1|-
TGCGCCAGCAGCCAAGACGTCAGGGTCCCTGAAGCTTTCTTT
CASSQDVRVPEAFF
>-|TRBV18|TRBJ2-2|-
TGTGCCAGCTCACCATCTTTGGGGCTCACCGGGGAGCTGTTTTTT
CASSPSLGLTGELFF
>-|TRBV11-2|TRBJ1-5|-
TGTGCCAGCAGCTTAGGTCCGGGCAATCAGCCCCAGCATTTT
CASSLGPGNQPQHF
>-|TRBV19|TRBJ1-5|-
TGTGCCAGTAGTATTTCGGGATACCCACGGGCAGGGGACAATCAGCCCCAGCATTTT
CASSISGYPRAGDNQPQHF
>-|TRBV2|TRBJ1-1|TRBD1
TGTGCCAGCAGTTTCGATCCGGGACAGCCGATCACTGAAGCTTTCTTT
CASSFDPGQPITEAFF
>few|TRBV3-1/TRBV3-2|TRBJ2-3|-
TGTGCCAGCAGCCAATTCACGGGAATGGGGGATACGCAGTATTTT
CASSQFTGMGDTQYF
>-|TRBV18|TRBJ1-5|-
TGTGCCAGCTCACTCGATCACGGTTATCAGCCCCAGCATTTT
CASSLDHGYQPQHF
>-|TRBV4-1|TRBJ2-2|-
TGCGCCAGCAGCCAAGATAAGCGGGCGAACACCGGGGAGCTGTTTTTT
CASSQDKRANTGELFF
>few|TRBV18|TRBJ2-2|TRBD1
TGTGCCAGCTCACCGTGGGGGACGACGACAGGGGGCACCGGGGAGCTGTTTTTT
CASSPWGTTTGGTGELFF
>once|TRBV18|TRBJ2-3|-
TGTGCCAGCTCACCGAGACAAACGACAGATACGCAGTATTTT
CASSPRQTTDTQYF
>-|TRBV4-1|TRBJ1-4|-
TGCGCCAGCAGCCAAGTCGGGGAAAAACTGTTTTTT
CASSQVGEKLFF
>-|TRBV18|TRBJ2-3|-
TGTGCCAGCTCACCAACAGGGTTGGGCGGCACAGATACGCAGTATTTT
CASSPTGLGGTDTQYF
>-|TRBV15|TRBJ1-2|-
TGTGCCACCAGCAGAGTGGACAGTCTAAACTATGGCTACACCTTC
CATSRVDSLNYGYTF
>-|TRBV5-1|TRBJ2-7|-
TGCGCCAGCAGCTTGGTTTTAACAGGCGAGCAGTACTTC
CASSLVLTGEQYF
>once|TRBV28|TRBJ2-7|-
TGTGCCAGCAGATCTACCGGGACAATCCCCGAGCAGTACTTC
CASRSTGTIPEQYF
>-|TRBV7-8|TRBJ1-2|-
TGTGCCAGCAGCTTAGCGGTGGGGCTAGGGTACTATGGCTACACCTTC
CASSLAVGLGYYGYTF
>-|TRBV11-2|TRBJ2-4|TRBD2
TGTGCCAGCAAAATGACTAGCTTCAACATTCAGTACTTC
CASKMTSFNIQYF
>-|TRBV6-6|TRBJ2-1|TRBD1
TGTGCCAGCAGAGCGACAGGGATTGAGCAGTTCTTC
CASRATGIEQFF
>-|TRBV30|TRBJ1-2|-
TGTGCCTGGAATCCGGGGAACAACTATGGCTACACCTTC
CAWNPGNNYGYTF
>-|TRBV5-4|TRBJ2-1|TRBD2
TGTGCCAGCAGCGTCAAGACTAGCGGGAGTGGCGATGAGCAGTTCTTC
CASSVKTSGSGDEQFF